Below are 14 T cell receptor beta chains sequenced from a single sample in a study of somatic mutations in cytotoxic T cells in rheumatoid arthritis. Using immunoSEQ multiplex PCR, the repertoire was profiled, and TCRdb retains in-frame clones only, with some absent. The data contain about 33,000 clones, more than 80% of them singletons. The specimen was CD8+ T cells sorted from blood. These receptor sequences come from a man aged 40-49 years in good health.

This clone was seen just once. This rearrangement joins TRBV28 to TRBJ2-7; D is undetermined. This CDR3 comprises 12 residues. Germline CDR1 is MDHEN and CDR2 is SYDVKM. The ends were cut back, 7 bases at V and 1 base at J, with 8 bases in the middle. The CDR3 loop is CASNLGSYEQYF. The CDR3 DNA is TGTGCCAGCAACTTAGGGTCCTACGAGCAGTACTTC. The full variable domain, rest sourced from reference TRBV28 and TRBJ2-7, is DVKVTQSSRYLVKRTGEKVFLECVQDMDHENMFWYRQDPGLGLRLIYFSYDVKMKEKGDIPEGYSVSREKKERFSLILESASTNQTSMYLCASNLGSYEQYFGPGTRLTVT.

V gene TRBV9 combines with J gene TRBJ2-7; a possible D gene is TRBD2 (5 bases). V was trimmed by 7 bases and J by 0 bases, leaving 14 bases between them. The CDR3 runs 14 residues. Per the germline V gene, CDR1 is SGDLS and CDR2 is YYNGEE. In nucleotides, the CDR3 is TGTGCCAGCGGACTCGGCGTCAGCTCCTACGAGCAGTACTTC. It yields the protein CASGLGVSSYEQYF.

J is TRBJ2-3 and V is TRBV27; D is undetermined. Trimming shortened V by 4 bases and J by 5 bases, and 13 bases separated the two germline ends. Germline CDR1 is MNHEY and CDR2 is SMNVEV (reference sequence). The CDR3 totals 14 residues. DNA for the CDR3: TGTGCCAGCAGTTCGGTCCAAGGAGTAGATACGCAGTATTTT. Encoded protein: CASSSVQGVDTQYF.

CDR3 DNA sequence: TGCAGCGTTGAAGACCCCGAGACAGGGTATCAGCAGTACTTC. This translates into CSVEDPETGYQQYF. This rearrangement joins TRBV29-1 to TRBJ2-7; 7 nucleotides line up with TRBD1. Germline lookup yields CDR1 SQVTM and CDR2 ANQGSEA. The CDR3 extends over 14 amino acids. V dropped 0 bases and J dropped 8; count of bases not matched to a gene: 10.

V and J are TRBV19 and TRBJ1-1; D possibly corresponds to TRBD1 (6 bases). The CDR3 totals 14 residues. In germline, CDR1 is LNHDA, CDR2 SQIVND (reference sequence). V lost 1 base to trimming and J lost 6 bases, with 12 bases between them. In DNA, the CDR3 is TGTGCCAGTAGTATAGGACACAGGGCCCCTGAAGCTTTCTTT. Its translation is CASSIGHRAPEAFF. Combining the CDR3 with reference TRBV19 and TRBJ1-1 gives the whole variable domain DGGITQSPKYLFRKEGQNVTLSCEQNLNHDAMYWYRQDPGQGLRLIYYSQIVNDFQKGDIAEGYSVSREKKESFPLTVTSAQKNPTAFYLCASSIGHRAPEAFFGQGTRLTVV.

The chain employs TRBV7-9 and TRBJ1-1; possibly TRBD1 for D (5 bases). CDR1 and CDR2 (germline): SEHNR, FQNEAQ (reference sequence). Trimming pared 10 bases from V and 1 base from J, leaving 10 bases between. The CDR3 is 12 residues long. CDR3 loop: CATTQGNTEAFF. CDR3 DNA: TGTGCCACTACCCAGGGGAACACTGAAGCTTTCTTT.

The gene calls are TRBV7-8 and TRBJ2-3; TRBD2 matches 13 bases. Germline V gives CDR1 SGHVS, CDR2 FQNEAQ. With 6 bases clipped from V and 5 bases from J, the junction kept 5 bases outside the gene matches. The CDR3 runs 15 residues. CDR3 bases: TGTGCCAGCAGTCCGACTAGCGGGAGGAAAGATACGCAGTATTTT. Protein sequence: CASSPTSGRKDTQYF.

This clone is a singleton in its sample. The chain joins TRBV9 to TRBJ2-1; D not certain. The CDR3 runs to 13 residues. Germline CDR1 and CDR2: SGDLS and YYNGEE. Trimming took off 0 bases at V and 4 bases at J, with 5 bases between the two ends. The CDR3 reads CASSVGRYNEQFF. For the CDR3, the DNA is TGTGCCAGCAGCGTAGGGCGGTACAATGAGCAGTTCTTC.

This clone was seen a handful of times. This chain connects TRBV27 to TRBJ1-2; 8 positions agree with TRBD1. The CDR3 runs 12 residues. With V trimmed by 11 bases and J by 4 bases, 6 bases remained unmatched. Germline assignment: CDR1 MNHEY and CDR2 SMNVEV (reference sequence). Written as DNA, the CDR3 is TGTGCCGCAGGGGGCGCAGGCTATGGCTACACCTTC. Residues: CAAGGAGYGYTF.

The chain has TRBV6-5 and TRBJ2-3; 10 nucleotides agree with TRBD2. CDR1 and CDR2 (germline): MNHEY, SVGAGI. Trimming cost V 5 bases and J 5 bases; bases outside gene matches: 7. The CDR3 is 15 residues long. The CDR3 region has the DNA TGTGCCAGCAGTCAGCTAGCGGGAGTTGGAGATACGCAGTATTTT. Protein: CASSQLAGVGDTQYF.

The chain is built from TRBV30 and TRBJ2-2, with 11 nucleotides matching TRBD2. The CDR3 is 14 amino acids. The germline V gene has CDR1 GTSNPN and CDR2 SVGIG (reference sequence). With 0 bases clipped from V and 6 bases from J, the junction kept 0 bases outside the gene matches. CDR3 DNA sequence: TGTGCCTGGAGTGTACTAGCGGGAGCCGGGGAGCTGTTTTTT. Its translation is CAWSVLAGAGELFF.

The count of this clone is one. The chain is built from TRBV5-4 and TRBJ2-2, with a possible D match to TRBD2 (7 bases). The CDR3 contains 18 residues. Germline V lookup: CDR1 SGHNT, CDR2 YYREEE (reference sequence). Trimming shortened V by 0 bases and J by 0 bases, and 15 bases separated the two germline ends. The CDR3 reads CASSLDEGGGPNTGELFF. In DNA, the CDR3 is TGTGCCAGCAGCTTGGACGAGGGGGGGGGTCCGAACACCGGGGAGCTGTTTTTT.

The rearrangement uses TRBV10-3 and TRBJ1-1; D unresolved. CDR3 size: 16 residues. Per the germline V gene, CDR1 is ENHRY and CDR2 is SYGVKD. V was trimmed by 4 bases and J by 5 bases, leaving 20 bases between them. The CDR3 spells CAISAGPGGKGTEAFF. DNA for the CDR3: TGTGCCATCAGTGCGGGTCCAGGCGGGAAAGGAACTGAAGCTTTCTTT.

This sequence joins TRBV4-1 and TRBJ2-3, with unresolved D. Germline CDR1 and CDR2: MGHRA and YSYEKL. Trimming left V 1 base short and J 3 bases short, with 8 bases between. The length of the CDR3 is 14 residues. For the CDR3, the DNA is TGCGCCAGCAGCCAAGGACTGCTAACAGATACGCAGTATTTT. Translation: CASSQGLLTDTQYF.